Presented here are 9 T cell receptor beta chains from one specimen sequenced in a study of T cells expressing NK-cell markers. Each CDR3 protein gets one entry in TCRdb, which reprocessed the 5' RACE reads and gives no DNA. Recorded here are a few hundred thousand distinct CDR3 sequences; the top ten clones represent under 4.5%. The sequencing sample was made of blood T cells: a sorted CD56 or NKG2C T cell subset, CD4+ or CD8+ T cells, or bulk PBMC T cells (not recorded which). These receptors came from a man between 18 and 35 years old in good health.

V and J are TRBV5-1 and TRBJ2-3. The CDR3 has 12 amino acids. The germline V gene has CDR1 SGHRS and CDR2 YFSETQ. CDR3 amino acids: CASSSSGDTQYF. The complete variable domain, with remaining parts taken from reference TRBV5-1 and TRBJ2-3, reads KAGVTQTPRYLIKTRGQQVTLSCSPISGHRSVSWYQQTPGQGLQFLFEYFSETQRNKGNFPGRFSGRQFSNSRSEMNVSTLELGDSALYLCASSSSGDTQYFGPGTRLTVL.

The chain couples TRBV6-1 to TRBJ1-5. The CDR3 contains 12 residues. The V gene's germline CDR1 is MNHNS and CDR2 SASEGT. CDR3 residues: CASSEVLGSQHF.

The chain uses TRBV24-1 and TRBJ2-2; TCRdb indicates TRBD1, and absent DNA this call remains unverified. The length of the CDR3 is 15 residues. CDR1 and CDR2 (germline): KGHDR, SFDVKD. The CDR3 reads CATSDFSRGIGELFF.

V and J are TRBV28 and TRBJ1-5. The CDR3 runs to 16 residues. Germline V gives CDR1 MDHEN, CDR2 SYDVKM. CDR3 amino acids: CASTRAGDRRDQPQHF.

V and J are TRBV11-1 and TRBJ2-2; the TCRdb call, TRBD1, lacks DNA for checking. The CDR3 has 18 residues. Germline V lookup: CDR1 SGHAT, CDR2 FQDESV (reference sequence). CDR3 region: CASSFPKQGGKNTGELFF.

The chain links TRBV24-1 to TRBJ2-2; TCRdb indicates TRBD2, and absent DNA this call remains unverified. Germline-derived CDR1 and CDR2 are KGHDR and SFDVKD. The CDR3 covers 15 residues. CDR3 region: CATSPEGGPAGELFF.

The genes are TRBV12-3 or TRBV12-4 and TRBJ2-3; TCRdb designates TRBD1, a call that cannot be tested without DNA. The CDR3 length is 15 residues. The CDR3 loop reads CASTRGDRVTDTQYF.

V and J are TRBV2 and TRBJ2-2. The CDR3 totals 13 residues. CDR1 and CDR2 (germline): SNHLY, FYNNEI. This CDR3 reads CASTLSYTGELFF.

Here the CDR3 reads CASSPYGVSDQPQHF. The chain employs TRBV5-5 and TRBJ1-5. This CDR3 has 15 amino acids. CDR1 is SGHKS and CDR2 is YYEKEE in the germline V gene (reference sequence).